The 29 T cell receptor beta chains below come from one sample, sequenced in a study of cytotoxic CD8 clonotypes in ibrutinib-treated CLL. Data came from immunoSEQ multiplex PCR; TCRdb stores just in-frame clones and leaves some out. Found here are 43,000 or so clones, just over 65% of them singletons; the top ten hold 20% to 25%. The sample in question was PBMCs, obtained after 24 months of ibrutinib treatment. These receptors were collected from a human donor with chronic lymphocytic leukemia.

CDR3 sequence (DNA): TGTGCCAGCAGTTTATCGGAGGTAGGGGCCCAGTACTTC. Its protein product is CASSLSEVGAQYF. This chain links TRBV27 with TRBJ2-5; D possibly matches TRBD1 or TRBD2 (5 bases each). CDR1 is MNHEY, CDR2 SMNVEV, per germline (reference sequence). The V and J ends lost 0 bases and 9 bases respectively, with 11 bases between them. CDR3 size: 13 residues.

CDR3 sequence (DNA): TGTGCCAGCTCACCACTAGCGGGACCCAGCACAGATACGCAGTATTTT. Translation gives CASSPLAGPSTDTQYF. The gene calls are TRBV18 and TRBJ2-3; 8 nucleotides match TRBD2. V was pared by 1 base and J by 0 bases, with 3 bases of the junction left unmatched. Germline lookup yields CDR1 KGHSH and CDR2 LQKENI. The CDR3 has 16 amino acids. The full variable domain, completed using reference TRBV18 and TRBJ2-3, is NAGVMQNPRHLVRRRGQEARLRCSPMKGHSHVYWYRQLPEEGLKFMVYLQKENIIDESGMPKERFSAEFPKEGPSILRIQQVVRGDSAAYFCASSPLAGPSTDTQYFGPGTRLTVL.

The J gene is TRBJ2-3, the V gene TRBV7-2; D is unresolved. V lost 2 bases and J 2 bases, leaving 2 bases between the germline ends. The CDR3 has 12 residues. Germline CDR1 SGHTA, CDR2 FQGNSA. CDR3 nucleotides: TGTGCCAGCAGCTTAATCACAGATACGCAGTATTTT. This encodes CASSLITDTQYF.

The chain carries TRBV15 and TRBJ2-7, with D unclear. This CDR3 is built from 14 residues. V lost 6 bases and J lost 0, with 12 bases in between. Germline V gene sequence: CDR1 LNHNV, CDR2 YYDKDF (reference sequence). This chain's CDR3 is CATRASSFSYEQYF. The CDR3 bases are TGTGCCACCAGGGCGTCGTCCTTCTCCTACGAGCAGTACTTC.

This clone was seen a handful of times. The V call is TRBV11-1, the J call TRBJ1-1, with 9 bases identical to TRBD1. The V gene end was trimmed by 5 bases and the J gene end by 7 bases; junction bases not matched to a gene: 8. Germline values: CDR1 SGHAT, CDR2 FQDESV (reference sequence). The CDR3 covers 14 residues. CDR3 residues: CASSIIPGQGEAFF. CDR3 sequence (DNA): TGTGCCAGCAGCATAATACCGGGACAGGGTGAAGCTTTCTTT.

This CDR3 is CASSLSQGARSYGYTF. The CDR3, as DNA: TGCGCCAGCAGCTTGTCACAGGGCGCGAGGAGCTATGGCTACACCTTC. V is TRBV5-1 and J is TRBJ1-2; D might be TRBD1 (6 bases). Per the germline V gene, CDR1 is SGHRS and CDR2 is YFSETQ. Trimming removed 1 base from V and 4 bases from J, with 17 bases in between. The CDR3 totals 16 residues.

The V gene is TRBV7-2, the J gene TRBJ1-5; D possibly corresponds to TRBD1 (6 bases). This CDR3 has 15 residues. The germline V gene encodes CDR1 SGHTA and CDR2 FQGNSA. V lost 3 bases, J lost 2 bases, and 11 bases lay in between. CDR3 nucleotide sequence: TGTGCCAGCAGCTTTATCCCAGGGGGCAATCAGCCCCAGCATTTT. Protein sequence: CASSFIPGGNQPQHF.

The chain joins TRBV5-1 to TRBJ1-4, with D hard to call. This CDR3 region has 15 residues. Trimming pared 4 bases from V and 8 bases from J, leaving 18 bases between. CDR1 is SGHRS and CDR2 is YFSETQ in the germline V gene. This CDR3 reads CASSPLGPRQEKLFF. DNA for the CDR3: TGCGCCAGCAGCCCCCTCGGTCCGAGGCAGGAAAAACTGTTTTTT.

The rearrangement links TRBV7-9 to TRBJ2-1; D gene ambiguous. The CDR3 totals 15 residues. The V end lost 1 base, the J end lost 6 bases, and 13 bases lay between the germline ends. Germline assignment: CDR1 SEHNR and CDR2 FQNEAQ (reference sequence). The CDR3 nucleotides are TGTGCCAGCAGCTTAGGCGGTGAAGGGATCAATGAGCAGTTCTTC. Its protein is CASSLGGEGINEQFF. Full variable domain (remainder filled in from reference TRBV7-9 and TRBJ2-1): DTGVSQNPRHKITKRGQNVTFRCDPISEHNRLYWYRQTLGQGPEFLTYFQNEAQLEKSRLLSDRFSAERPKGSFSTLEIQRTEQGDSAMYLCASSLGGEGINEQFFGPGTRLTVL.

The CDR3 loop reads CASSGTGADTIYF. CDR3 nucleotide sequence: TGCGCCAGCAGTGGGACAGGTGCGGACACCATATATTTT. The J gene is TRBJ1-3, the V gene TRBV5-1; 8 bases are shared with TRBD1. Germline CDR1 reads SGHRS; CDR2 reads YFSETQ. With V trimmed by 5 bases and J by 8 bases, 6 bases remained unmatched. The CDR3 extends over 13 amino acids.

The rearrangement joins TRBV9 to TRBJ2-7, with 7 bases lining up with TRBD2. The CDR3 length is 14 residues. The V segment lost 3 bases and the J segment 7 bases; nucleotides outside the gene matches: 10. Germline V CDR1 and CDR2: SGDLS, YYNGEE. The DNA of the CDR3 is TGTGCCAGCAGCGGGGAGGGAGGGCCGGGAGAGCAGTACTTC. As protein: CASSGEGGPGEQYF. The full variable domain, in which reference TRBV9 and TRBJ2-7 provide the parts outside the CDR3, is DSGVTQTPKHLITATGQRVTLRCSPRSGDLSVYWYQQSLDQGLQFLIQYYNGEERAKGNILERFSAQQFPDLHSELNLSSLELGDSALYFCASSGEGGPGEQYFGPGTRLTVT.

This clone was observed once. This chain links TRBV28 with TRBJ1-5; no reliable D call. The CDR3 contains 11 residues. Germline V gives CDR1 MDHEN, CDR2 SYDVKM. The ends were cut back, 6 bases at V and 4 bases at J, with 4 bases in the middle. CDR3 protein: CASSLNQPQHF. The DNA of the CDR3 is TGTGCCAGCAGCCTTAATCAGCCCCAGCATTTT.

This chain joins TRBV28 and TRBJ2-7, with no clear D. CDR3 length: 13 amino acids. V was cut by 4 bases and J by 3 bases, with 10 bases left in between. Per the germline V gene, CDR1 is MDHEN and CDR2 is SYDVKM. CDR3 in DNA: TGTGCCAGCAGTTACAAAGTAGACTACGAGCAGTACTTC. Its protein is CASSYKVDYEQYF.

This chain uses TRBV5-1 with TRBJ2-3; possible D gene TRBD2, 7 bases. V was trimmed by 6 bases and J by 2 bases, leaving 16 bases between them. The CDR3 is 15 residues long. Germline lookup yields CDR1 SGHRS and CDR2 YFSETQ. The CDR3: CASKREGGPTDTQYF. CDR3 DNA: TGCGCCAGCAAAAGGGAGGGGGGGCCCACAGATACGCAGTATTTT. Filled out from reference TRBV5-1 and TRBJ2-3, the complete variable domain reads KAGVTQTPRYLIKTRGQQVTLSCSPISGHRSVSWYQQTPGQGLQFLFEYFSETQRNKGNFPGRFSGRQFSNSRSEMNVSTLELGDSALYLCASKREGGPTDTQYFGPGTRLTVL.

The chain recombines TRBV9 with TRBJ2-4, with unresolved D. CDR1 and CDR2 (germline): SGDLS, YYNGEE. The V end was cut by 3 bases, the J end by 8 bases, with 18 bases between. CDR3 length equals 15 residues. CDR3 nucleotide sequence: TGTGCCAGCAGCGCAACCCCCGCTGGTAATTACATTCAGTACTTC. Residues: CASSATPAGNYIQYF.

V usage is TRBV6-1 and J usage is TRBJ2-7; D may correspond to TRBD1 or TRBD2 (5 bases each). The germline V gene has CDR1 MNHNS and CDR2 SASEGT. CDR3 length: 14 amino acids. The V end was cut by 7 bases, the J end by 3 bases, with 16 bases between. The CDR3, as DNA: TGTGCCAGCACCCCCGTGGGACGGATCTACGAGCAGTACTTC. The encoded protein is CASTPVGRIYEQYF.

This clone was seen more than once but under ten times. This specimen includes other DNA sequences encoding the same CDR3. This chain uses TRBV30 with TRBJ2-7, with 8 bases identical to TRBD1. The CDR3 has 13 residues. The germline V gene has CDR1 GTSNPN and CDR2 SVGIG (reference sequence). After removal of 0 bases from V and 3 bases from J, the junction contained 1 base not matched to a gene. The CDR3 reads CAWSVQGVYEQYF. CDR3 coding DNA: TGTGCCTGGAGTGTACAGGGGGTCTACGAGCAGTACTTC.

The DNA for the CDR3 is TGTGCCAGCAGCGGTGCGGGCTGGGCGGGAGGTAGCACAGATACGCAGTATTTT. This translates into CASSGAGWAGGSTDTQYF. The rearrangement uses TRBV5-5 and TRBJ2-3, with 8 bases lining up with TRBD2. Unmatched junction bases numbered 13, after V lost 4 bases and J lost 0 bases. The CDR3 runs to 18 residues. Germline V gene data show CDR1 as SGHKS and CDR2 as YYEKEE (reference sequence).

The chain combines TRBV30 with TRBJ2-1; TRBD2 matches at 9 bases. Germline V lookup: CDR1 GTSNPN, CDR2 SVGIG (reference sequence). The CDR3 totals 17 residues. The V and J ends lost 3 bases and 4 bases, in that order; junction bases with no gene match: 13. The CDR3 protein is CAWSTGLAGELYNEQFF. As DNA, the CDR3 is TGTGCCTGGAGCACGGGGTTAGCGGGGGAACTTTACAATGAGCAGTTCTTC.

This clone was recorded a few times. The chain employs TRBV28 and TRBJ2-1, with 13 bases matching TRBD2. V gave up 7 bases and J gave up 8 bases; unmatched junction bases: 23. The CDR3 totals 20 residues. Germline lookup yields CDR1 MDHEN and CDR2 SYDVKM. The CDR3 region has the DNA TGTGCCAGCACCCTTGGGACAGGGGGAGGACTAGCGGGAGTTCCATATGAGCAGTTCTTC. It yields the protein CASTLGTGGGLAGVPYEQFF.

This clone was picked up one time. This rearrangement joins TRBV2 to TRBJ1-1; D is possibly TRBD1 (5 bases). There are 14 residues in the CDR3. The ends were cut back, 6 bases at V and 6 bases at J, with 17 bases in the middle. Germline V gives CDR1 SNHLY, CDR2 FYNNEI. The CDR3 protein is CASRLQETRAEAFF. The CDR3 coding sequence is TGTGCCAGCAGATTACAGGAGACTAGGGCTGAAGCTTTCTTT.

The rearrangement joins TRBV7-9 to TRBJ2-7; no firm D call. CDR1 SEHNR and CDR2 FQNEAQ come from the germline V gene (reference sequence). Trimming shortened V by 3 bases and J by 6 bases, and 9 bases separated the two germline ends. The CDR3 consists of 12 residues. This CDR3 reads CASSFQVSEQYF. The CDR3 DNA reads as TGTGCCAGCAGCTTCCAGGTGAGCGAGCAGTACTTC.

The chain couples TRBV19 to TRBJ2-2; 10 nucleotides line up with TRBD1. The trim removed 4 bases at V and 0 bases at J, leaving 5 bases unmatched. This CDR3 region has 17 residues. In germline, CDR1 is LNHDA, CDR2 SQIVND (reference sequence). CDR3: CASSTRGQGANTGELFF. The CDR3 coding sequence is TGTGCCAGTAGTACAAGAGGACAGGGGGCGAACACCGGGGAGCTGTTTTTT.

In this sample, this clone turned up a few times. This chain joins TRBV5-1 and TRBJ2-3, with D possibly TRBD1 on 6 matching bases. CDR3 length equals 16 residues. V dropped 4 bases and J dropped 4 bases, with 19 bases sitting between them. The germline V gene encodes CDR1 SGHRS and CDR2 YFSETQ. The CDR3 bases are TGCGCCAGCAGCCCCTGGGACCTACAGGGCGCAGATACGCAGTATTTT. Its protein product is CASSPWDLQGADTQYF.

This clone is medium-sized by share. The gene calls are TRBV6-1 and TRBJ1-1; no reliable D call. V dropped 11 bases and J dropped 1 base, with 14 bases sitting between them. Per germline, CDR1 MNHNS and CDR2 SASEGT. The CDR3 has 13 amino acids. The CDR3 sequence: CAASMRTNTEAFF. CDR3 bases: TGTGCCGCCAGTATGAGGACGAACACTGAAGCTTTCTTT.

CDR3 amino acids: CAWTQGGELFF. DNA of the CDR3: TGTGCCTGGACACAGGGCGGGGAGCTGTTTTTT. The chain is built from TRBV30 and TRBJ2-2, with D perhaps matching TRBD1 (6 bases). The CDR3 contains 11 residues. Germline V lookup: CDR1 GTSNPN, CDR2 SVGIG (reference sequence). Trimming took off 4 bases at V and 7 bases at J, with 7 bases between the two ends.

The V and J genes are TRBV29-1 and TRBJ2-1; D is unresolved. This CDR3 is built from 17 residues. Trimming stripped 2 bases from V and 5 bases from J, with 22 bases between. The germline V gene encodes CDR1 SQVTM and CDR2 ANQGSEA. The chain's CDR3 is CSVELAWRSPPHNEQFF. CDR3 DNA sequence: TGCAGCGTTGAACTTGCGTGGAGATCCCCCCCCCACAATGAGCAGTTCTTC.

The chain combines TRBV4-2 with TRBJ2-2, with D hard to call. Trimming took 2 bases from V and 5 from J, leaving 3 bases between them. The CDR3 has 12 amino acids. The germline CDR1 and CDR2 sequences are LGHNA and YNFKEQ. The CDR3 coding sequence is TGTGCCAGCAGCCAACCGACCGGGGAGCTGTTTTTT. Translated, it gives CASSQPTGELFF.

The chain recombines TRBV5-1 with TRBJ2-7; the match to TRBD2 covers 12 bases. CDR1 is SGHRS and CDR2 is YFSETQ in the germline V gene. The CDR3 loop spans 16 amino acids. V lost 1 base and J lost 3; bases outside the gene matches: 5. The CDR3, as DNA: TGCGCCAGCAGCTTGAGACTAGCGGGAGATAACTACGAGCAGTACTTC. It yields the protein CASSLRLAGDNYEQYF.